Shown below are 16 T cell receptor beta chains from a single sample sequenced in a study of CD4 T cells in relation to SARS-CoV-2 and coronaviruses. Using immunoSEQ multiplex PCR, the repertoire was profiled, and TCRdb retains in-frame clones only, with some absent. The table shows under 45,000 clones, with more than 70% occurring only once. These TCRs' antigens remain unknown. The source material was naive CD4+ T cells from PBMCs, cultured in vitro. Subset given: naive CD4+ T cells isolated by negative enrichment. These TCRs come from an adult with COVID-19.

V usage is TRBV7-8 and J usage is TRBJ2-7; TRBD1 might be the D (6 bases). The germline CDR1 and CDR2 sequences are SGHVS and FQNEAQ. This CDR3 spans 12 amino acids. The V and J ends lost 1 base and 8 bases respectively, with 9 bases between them. In DNA form, the CDR3 reads TGTGCCAGCAGCTTAGGGGGGACACAGCAGTACTTC. It is translated as CASSLGGTQQYF.

The chain has TRBV28 and TRBJ2-7, with 8 positions matching TRBD2. The CDR3 contains 17 residues. CDR1 is MDHEN, CDR2 SYDVKM, per germline. The V and J ends lost 2 bases and 3 bases, in that order; junction bases with no gene match: 12. CDR3 nucleotide sequence: TGTGCCAGCAGTTTAACCGGGACTAGTCAGTTAATCTACGAGCAGTACTTC. This sequence encodes CASSLTGTSQLIYEQYF.

The chain links TRBV5-4 to TRBJ2-5, with D possibly TRBD1 on 5 matching bases. Trimming stripped 5 bases from V and 5 bases from J, with 22 bases between. Germline V CDR1 and CDR2: SGHNT, YYREEE (reference sequence). This CDR3 is built from 16 residues. The CDR3, as DNA: TGTGCCAGCAGTTGGACAATACTCCCGCCGAATGAGACCCAGTACTTC. Residues: CASSWTILPPNETQYF. The variable domain in full, with the rest retrieved from reference TRBV5-4 and TRBJ2-5, is ETGVTQSPTHLIKTRGQQVTLRCSSQSGHNTVSWYQQALGQGPQFIFQYYREEENGRGNFPPRFSGLQFPNYSSELNVNALELDDSALYLCASSWTILPPNETQYFGPGTRLLVL.

The CDR3 loop reads CATSSTPGPFYEQYF. The CDR3 DNA reads as TGTGCCACCAGCAGCACTCCGGGACCTTTCTACGAGCAGTACTTC. The genes are TRBV15 and TRBJ2-7; D tentatively fits TRBD1 or TRBD2 (5 bases each). The V gene lost 3 bases and the J gene lost 3 bases, with 15 bases spanning the gap. The CDR3 runs 15 residues. The germline CDR1 and CDR2 sequences are LNHNV and YYDKDF (reference sequence).

The chain has TRBV19 and TRBJ1-1; TRBD1 aligns across 8 bases. CDR3 length: 14 amino acids. Losses at the gene ends were 4 bases for V and 0 bases for J; bases not matched to a gene: 1. The germline CDR1 and CDR2 sequences are LNHDA and SQIVND (reference sequence). The CDR3 loop is CASSRQGMNTEAFF. The CDR3 DNA sequence: TGTGCCAGTAGTAGACAGGGGATGAACACTGAAGCTTTCTTT.

The chain couples TRBV28 to TRBJ2-3, with D uncertain. The CDR3 covers 13 residues. CDR1 is MDHEN and CDR2 is SYDVKM in the germline V gene. V was clipped by 10 bases and J by 4 bases, with 15 bases between them. The CDR3 loop is CATSWVAPDTQYF. The CDR3 DNA sequence: TGTGCCACCTCATGGGTAGCACCAGATACGCAGTATTTT.

V is TRBV19 and J is TRBJ1-4; D uncertain. Germline V gene data show CDR1 as LNHDA and CDR2 as SQIVND (reference sequence). The V gene lost 9 bases and the J gene lost 1 base, with 6 bases spanning the gap. The CDR3 consists of 12 residues. CDR3 nucleotide sequence: TGTGCCAGCAGCGAAACTAATGAAAAACTGTTTTTT. Its protein is CASSETNEKLFF.

This chain uses TRBV7-2 with TRBJ2-3; either TRBD1 or TRBD2 may supply D (5 bases each). Germline values: CDR1 SGHTA, CDR2 FQGNSA. The germline V and J ends were trimmed by 5 bases and 2 bases, with 11 bases remaining between them. The CDR3 runs 14 residues. CDR3 sequence reads: CASSPLGTTDTQYF. The CDR3 DNA is TGTGCCAGCAGCCCACTAGGGACCACAGATACGCAGTATTTT.

The V call is TRBV7-9, the J call TRBJ2-3; 9 bases map to TRBD1. The CDR3 totals 16 residues. Germline V gene data show CDR1 as SEHNR and CDR2 as FQNEAQ (reference sequence). J gave up 5 bases and V 4 bases, and 10 bases lay outside the gene matches. As DNA, the CDR3 is TGTGCCAGCAGCTCCCTAGACAGGGGGGTTGGAGATACGCAGTATTTT. It yields the protein CASSSLDRGVGDTQYF.

J is TRBJ2-7 and V is TRBV6-5; D call uncertain. Germline V CDR1 and CDR2: MNHEY, SVGAGI. The germline V and J ends were trimmed by 6 bases and 0 bases, with 6 bases remaining between them. The CDR3 extends over 12 amino acids. The CDR3, as DNA: TGTGCCAGCAGCAGGAACTCCTACGAGCAGTACTTC. Translating it yields CASSRNSYEQYF.

The chain couples TRBV18 to TRBJ2-3; TRBD2 aligns across 8 bases. The germline V gene has CDR1 KGHSH and CDR2 LQKENI. This CDR3 region has 16 residues. V was clipped by 1 base and J by 0 bases; unmatched bases: 3. For the CDR3, the DNA is TGTGCCAGCTCACCACAACTAGCGGTTAGCACAGATACGCAGTATTTT. Amino acids: CASSPQLAVSTDTQYF. Looking up the rest from reference TRBV18 and TRBJ2-3 gives the full variable domain: NAGVMQNPRHLVRRRGQEARLRCSPMKGHSHVYWYRQLPEEGLKFMVYLQKENIIDESGMPKERFSAEFPKEGPSILRIQQVVRGDSAAYFCASSPQLAVSTDTQYFGPGTRLTVL.

The rearrangement uses TRBV9 and TRBJ2-1; 8 bases are a match to TRBD2. Trimming at V came to 2 bases and at J to 2 bases, leaving 6 bases not matched to a gene. The CDR3 runs 16 residues. Germline V lookup: CDR1 SGDLS, CDR2 YYNGEE. In nucleotides, the CDR3 is TGTGCCAGCAGCGTCGGAGCGGGAGCGGCCTACAATGAGCAGTTCTTC. It is translated as CASSVGAGAAYNEQFF.

This clone has only one observation. The chain carries TRBV18 and TRBJ2-7; D is unclear. Per germline, CDR1 KGHSH and CDR2 LQKENI. The V and J ends lost 5 bases and 7 bases respectively, with 9 bases between them. The CDR3 is 11 residues long. The CDR3: CASSTLGEQYF. CDR3 nucleotides: TGTGCCAGCTCAACACTTGGGGAGCAGTACTTC.

The gene calls are TRBV19 and TRBJ2-5; D is unclear. V lost 4 bases, J lost 3 bases, and 18 bases lay in between. The CDR3 spans 16 residues. Germline V gives CDR1 LNHDA, CDR2 SQIVND (reference sequence). Written as DNA, the CDR3 is TGTGCCAGTAGTACCACTGGGATTAGTGGTGAAGAGACCCAGTACTTC. This translates into CASSTTGISGEETQYF.

The rearrangement joins TRBV28 to TRBJ2-7; TRBD1 matches at 8 bases. Unmatched junction bases numbered 9, after V lost 8 bases and J lost 3 bases. The length of the CDR3 is 14 residues. Per the germline V gene, CDR1 is MDHEN and CDR2 is SYDVKM. CDR3 sequence (DNA): TGTGCCAGCTCCAAACCGGGACAGGTCTACGAGCAGTACTTC. This sequence encodes CASSKPGQVYEQYF.

This chain links TRBV6-6 with TRBJ1-1; perhaps TRBD1 as D (5 bases). The CDR3 consists of 14 residues. Germline lookup yields CDR1 MNHNY and CDR2 SVGAGI (reference sequence). V shed 2 bases and J shed 0 bases, with 7 bases lying between them. The CDR3 sequence: CASSYGGMNTEAFF. As DNA, the CDR3 is TGTGCCAGCAGTTACGGGGGGATGAACACTGAAGCTTTCTTT.